Each of the 29 T cell receptor beta chains below was sequenced from the same sample in a study of cytomegalovirus exposure and HLA in healthy donors. This PCR relied on a set of 60 Vbeta primers and 13 Jbeta primers. The data were produced by immunoSEQ multiplex PCR, yet TCRdb's version contains in-frame clones alone and is incomplete. The sample shows 310,000 or so clones, roughly 89% of them seen only once. Sequencing was carried out using PBMCs. These receptors were collected from a woman younger than 35 in good health and CMV-seronegative.

V and J are TRBV18 and TRBJ2-1; D perhaps matches TRBD1 (5 bases). The V end was cut by 3 bases, the J end by 4 bases, with 10 bases between. CDR1 and CDR2 from the germline V gene are KGHSH and LQKENI. The CDR3 has 14 amino acids. The CDR3 region is CASSPATVYNEQFF. CDR3 sequence (DNA): TGTGCCAGCTCACCCGCGACAGTATACAATGAGCAGTTCTTC.

The chain links TRBV7-9 to TRBJ1-1, with 7 bases matching TRBD1. V was pared by 1 base and J by 0 bases, with 5 bases of the junction left unmatched. From germline, CDR1 is SEHNR and CDR2 FQNEAQ (reference sequence). The CDR3 extends over 16 amino acids. The CDR3: CASSLVGDRMNTEAFF. The CDR3 bases are TGTGCCAGCAGCTTAGTAGGGGACAGAATGAACACTGAAGCTTTCTTT.

CDR3 protein: CASSYPPATNEKLFF. DNA for the CDR3: TGTGCCAGCAGTTACCCCCCAGCAACTAATGAAAAACTGTTTTTT. The chain employs TRBV6-6 and TRBJ1-4; D gene unclear. Germline V gene data show CDR1 as MNHNY and CDR2 as SVGAGI (reference sequence). The CDR3 covers 15 residues. Trimming cost V 2 bases and J 0 bases, with 7 bases left between them.

V is TRBV19 and J is TRBJ2-7; 7 nucleotides match TRBD1. The germline gives CDR1 LNHDA, CDR2 SQIVND (reference sequence). V lost 7 bases to trimming and J lost 2 bases; unmatched junction nucleotides: 8. This CDR3 has 14 residues. CDR3 DNA sequence: TGTGCCAGTACCCGACAGGGTTTACCCTACGAGCAGTACTTC. This codes for CASTRQGLPYEQYF. Full variable domain (rest looked up from reference TRBV19 and TRBJ2-7): DGGITQSPKYLFRKEGQNVTLSCEQNLNHDAMYWYRQDPGQGLRLIYYSQIVNDFQKGDIAEGYSVSREKKESFPLTVTSAQKNPTAFYLCASTRQGLPYEQYFGPGTRLTVT.

The V gene is TRBV7-3, the J gene TRBJ1-1, with 8 bases identical to TRBD1. Germline V gene lookup returns CDR1 SGHTA and CDR2 FQGTGA. J gave up 4 bases and V 1 base, and 2 bases lay outside the gene matches. CDR3 size: 14 residues. The CDR3 DNA reads as TGTGCCAGCAGCTTAAGAACAGGGGGCACTGAAGCTTTCTTT. This sequence encodes CASSLRTGGTEAFF.

This chain links TRBV6-6 with TRBJ2-5; D is perhaps TRBD1 (5 bases). Germline-derived CDR1 and CDR2 are MNHNY and SVGAGI (reference sequence). V lost 10 bases and J lost 5, with 11 bases in between. The CDR3 has 11 residues. CDR3 coding DNA: TGTGCCACAGGGTTTGGGGAGACCCAGTACTTC. Amino acid sequence: CATGFGETQYF.

With regard to this clone: The same CDR3 also results from other DNA sequences found in this sample. The chain combines TRBV2 with TRBJ2-3, with D perhaps TRBD1 (6 bases). The CDR3 extends over 15 amino acids. Trimming left V 4 bases short and J 1 base short, with 12 bases between. CDR1 and CDR2 from the germline V gene are SNHLY and FYNNEI. The CDR3 here is CASSGQGLGTDTQYF. CDR3 in DNA: TGTGCCAGCAGTGGGCAGGGGCTAGGCACAGATACGCAGTATTTT.

The rearrangement joins TRBV19 to TRBJ2-6; 11 bases fit TRBD1. The CDR3 length is 20 residues. With 7 bases clipped from V and 0 bases from J, the junction kept 14 bases outside the gene matches. Per germline, CDR1 LNHDA and CDR2 SQIVND (reference sequence). CDR3 region: CASTRPEWTGGPSGANVLTF. The CDR3 DNA follows: TGTGCCAGTACCCGGCCGGAATGGACAGGGGGCCCCTCTGGGGCCAACGTCCTGACTTTC.

This clone was counted once. The chain couples TRBV6-1 to TRBJ2-1; tentative D call: TRBD2 (6 bases). With 6 bases removed from V and 5 bases from J, the gap between germline ends came to 11 bases. The germline V gene has CDR1 MNHNS and CDR2 SASEGT. The CDR3 spans 13 residues. CDR3 protein: CASSVGLHNEQFF. CDR3 bases: TGTGCCAGCAGCGTGGGACTTCACAATGAGCAGTTCTTC.

The CDR3 DNA follows: TGTGCCAGCAGCCCACAGGGGGGGGCGGGGGAGACCCAGTACTTC. It codes for CASSPQGGAGETQYF. The J gene is TRBJ2-5, the V gene TRBV7-9, with a tentative D call TRBD1 (8 bases). The germline V gene encodes CDR1 SEHNR and CDR2 FQNEAQ (reference sequence). Trimming pared 5 bases from V and 5 bases from J, leaving 18 bases between. The CDR3 spans 15 residues.

The J gene is TRBJ2-7, the V gene TRBV5-6; perhaps TRBD1 as D (6 bases). This CDR3 is built from 15 residues. CDR1 and CDR2 from the germline V gene are SGHDT and YYEEEE. Trimming shortened V by 4 bases and J by 3 bases, and 17 bases separated the two germline ends. The CDR3 region has the DNA TGTGCCAGCAGCCGAAATGGACAGATCCACTACGAGCAGTACTTC. This encodes CASSRNGQIHYEQYF.

The chain uses TRBV9 and TRBJ2-7, with D maybe TRBD1 (5 bases). Germline CDR1 SGDLS, CDR2 YYNGEE. The V gene lost 3 bases and the J gene lost 1 base, with 8 bases spanning the gap. The CDR3 contains 13 residues. CDR3 loop: CASSAPGSYEQYF. DNA for the CDR3: TGTGCCAGCAGCGCTCCAGGGTCCTACGAGCAGTACTTC. Using reference TRBV9 and TRBJ2-7 for the parts outside the CDR3, the full variable domain is DSGVTQTPKHLITATGQRVTLRCSPRSGDLSVYWYQQSLDQGLQFLIQYYNGEERAKGNILERFSAQQFPDLHSELNLSSLELGDSALYFCASSAPGSYEQYFGPGTRLTVT.

The chain employs TRBV5-6 and TRBJ1-6; TRBD1 matches at 10 bases. Germline trimming cut 0 bases from V and 9 bases from J; bases unmatched to any gene: 3. The CDR3 loop spans 15 amino acids. Germline V gene lookup returns CDR1 SGHDT and CDR2 YYEEEE. The CDR3 loop is CASSLADRGGSPLHF. In DNA, the CDR3 is TGTGCCAGCAGCTTGGCGGACAGGGGGGGTTCACCCCTCCACTTT.

The chain joins TRBV5-6 to TRBJ2-6; D unresolved. Looked up from germline, CDR1 is SGHDT and CDR2 is YYEEEE. V dropped 0 bases and J dropped 0 bases, with 13 bases sitting between them. The CDR3 sequence is 18 residues long. Written as DNA, the CDR3 is TGTGCCAGCAGCTTGGTTTCAGGATACCTCTCTGGGGCCAACGTCCTGACTTTC. Amino acid sequence: CASSLVSGYLSGANVLTF.

V and J are TRBV7-8 and TRBJ1-4, with TRBD1 as a possible D gene (6 bases). V gave up 5 bases and J gave up 0 bases, with 10 bases separating them. The germline V gene has CDR1 SGHVS and CDR2 FQNEAQ. The CDR3 is made up of 15 amino acids. CDR3: CASSRQDATNEKLFF. Here the CDR3 DNA reads TGTGCCAGCAGCCGACAGGACGCAACTAATGAAAAACTGTTTTTT.

The chain joins TRBV4-1 to TRBJ1-1; 7 positions match TRBD1. CDR3 length: 15 residues. CDR1 MGHRA and CDR2 YSYEKL come from the germline V gene. The trim removed 3 bases at V and 3 bases at J, leaving 7 bases unmatched. The DNA for the CDR3 is TGCGCCAGCAGCCAGCCCGTAACAGGGGACACTGAAGCTTTCTTT. Translating gives CASSQPVTGDTEAFF.

The chain uses TRBV9 and TRBJ1-5; no clear D. The ends were cut back, 3 bases at V and 1 base at J, with 11 bases in the middle. The CDR3 extends over 15 amino acids. Germline V gene lookup returns CDR1 SGDLS and CDR2 YYNGEE. The CDR3 DNA reads as TGTGCCAGCAGCGATTCTGCGAGGAGCAATCAGCCCCAGCATTTT. Its protein product is CASSDSARSNQPQHF.

The rearrangement links TRBV5-6 to TRBJ2-1, with D perhaps TRBD2 (5 bases). V lost 0 bases, J lost 10 bases, and 5 bases lay in between. The CDR3 is 11 amino acids. CDR1 is SGHDT and CDR2 is YYEEEE in the germline V gene. CDR3 nucleotide sequence: TGTGCCAGCAGCTTGGGAGGGGAGCAGTTCTTC. Translating it yields CASSLGGEQFF.

Notes on this clone: Other DNA sequences in this specimen translate into the identical CDR3. As DNA, the CDR3 is TGTGCCAGCAGCTTAACGGGACAGATAAATTCACCCCTCCACTTT. This translates into CASSLTGQINSPLHF. The chain carries TRBV5-6 and TRBJ1-6, with 7 bases identical to TRBD1. V shed 2 bases, J shed 7 bases, and the junction held 6 bases outside the gene matches. This CDR3 spans 15 amino acids. The germline V gene encodes CDR1 SGHDT and CDR2 YYEEEE.

This clone came up a few times. This chain joins TRBV6-5 and TRBJ1-2; D is unresolved. Trimming pared 2 bases from V and 6 bases from J, leaving 13 bases between. This CDR3 comprises 14 residues. Germline V gene data show CDR1 as MNHEY and CDR2 as SVGAGI. CDR3 DNA: TGTGCCAGCAGTTACGAGGCCCGCGGGAATGGCTACACCTTC. The encoded protein is CASSYEARGNGYTF.

The rearrangement links TRBV5-1 to TRBJ1-3; 8 bases are a match to TRBD1. Germline-derived CDR1 and CDR2 are SGHRS and YFSETQ. The V segment lost 4 bases and the J segment 6 bases; nucleotides outside the gene matches: 18. The CDR3 has 18 amino acids. The CDR3 loop is CASSAGQGSGYSLNTIYF. For the CDR3, the DNA is TGCGCCAGCAGCGCAGGACAGGGTAGCGGCTATTCCCTAAACACCATATATTTT.

J is TRBJ1-2 and V is TRBV10-3, with D possibly being TRBD1 (5 bases). This CDR3 spans 15 amino acids. V was trimmed by 6 bases and J by 2 bases, leaving 16 bases between them. Germline V lookup: CDR1 ENHRY, CDR2 SYGVKD. CDR3 protein: CAISDPGGLNYGYTF. DNA for the CDR3: TGTGCCATCAGCGACCCGGGGGGATTGAACTATGGCTACACCTTC.

This chain uses TRBV13 with TRBJ2-3; 7 nucleotides line up with TRBD2. Germline V lookup: CDR1 PRHDT, CDR2 FYEKMQ (reference sequence). The CDR3 is made up of 15 amino acids. Unmatched junction bases numbered 6, after V lost 4 bases and J lost 2 bases. The DNA of the CDR3 is TGTGCCAGCAGCTCGAGGGAGGGTCCCACAGATACGCAGTATTTT. Encoded protein: CASSSREGPTDTQYF. Full variable domain (missing parts from reference TRBV13 and TRBJ2-3): AAGVIQSPRHLIKEKRETATLKCYPIPRHDTVYWYQQGPGQDPQFLISFYEKMQSDKGSIPDRFSAQQFSDYHSELNMSSLELGDSALYFCASSSREGPTDTQYFGPGTRLTVL.

The chain is built from TRBV4-2 and TRBJ1-2; D might be TRBD1 (6 bases). In germline, CDR1 is LGHNA, CDR2 YNFKEQ. The V gene lost 0 bases and the J gene lost 8 bases, with 7 bases spanning the gap. This CDR3 contains 12 residues. CDR3 region: CASSQDDRGYTF. The CDR3 bases are TGTGCCAGCAGCCAAGACGACAGGGGCTACACCTTC.

The CDR3 protein is CASSSGQGWEKLFF. CDR3 DNA: TGTGCCAGCAGTTCCGGACAGGGTTGGGAAAAACTGTTTTTT. This sequence joins TRBV6-1 and TRBJ1-4; 8 nucleotides line up with TRBD1. Trimming at V came to 5 bases and at J to 8 bases, leaving 7 bases not matched to a gene. The germline V gene encodes CDR1 MNHNS and CDR2 SASEGT. The CDR3 totals 14 residues.

The V call is TRBV30, the J call TRBJ1-2, with D possibly matching TRBD1 (6 bases). Trimming pared 2 bases from V and 8 bases from J, leaving 30 bases between. The V gene's germline CDR1 is GTSNPN and CDR2 SVGIG (reference sequence). The CDR3 is 18 residues long. CDR3 protein: CAWSTLLRSTGQGQGYTF. The CDR3 coding sequence is TGTGCCTGGAGTACCCTCCTTAGATCTACGGGACAAGGTCAGGGCTACACCTTC.

This clone was seen just once. The chain combines TRBV19 with TRBJ2-5; maybe TRBD2 (6 bases). The J call may be mistaken, given a closer DNA end match to TRBJ2-7. Germline CDR1 and CDR2: LNHDA and SQIVND (reference sequence). There are 14 residues in the CDR3. The CDR3 is CASSIAPGDHEQYF. DNA of the CDR3: TGTGCCAGTAGTATAGCCCCGGGGGACCACGAGCAGTACTTC.

CDR3 protein: CASSPRLAGGQGNEQFF. The CDR3 nucleotides read TGTGCCAGCAGCCCCAGACTAGCGGGGGGGCAGGGGAATGAGCAGTTCTTC. This chain uses TRBV14 with TRBJ2-1; TRBD2 agrees at 14 bases. With 4 bases clipped from V and 7 bases from J, the junction kept 9 bases outside the gene matches. CDR1 SGHDN and CDR2 FVKESK come from the germline V gene. This CDR3 is built from 17 residues.

The V gene is TRBV29-1, the J gene TRBJ2-7; TRBD1 matches at 8 bases. This CDR3 region has 12 residues. The trim removed 6 bases at V and 6 bases at J, leaving 7 bases unmatched. Germline assignment: CDR1 SQVTM and CDR2 ANQGSEA. The CDR3 region is CSVAEDRAEQYF. The CDR3, as DNA: TGCAGCGTAGCGGAGGACAGGGCCGAGCAGTACTTC.